Listed below are T cell receptor beta chains from one sample, sequenced in a study of cytomegalovirus exposure and HLA in healthy donors. Profiling relied on immunoSEQ multiplex PCR, and the TCRdb table lists in-frame clones only, not all of them. The data show about 210,000 clones, roughly 86% seen once. Material for sequencing was PBMCs. These receptor sequences come from a man aged 40-50 years in good health and CMV-seropositive. Both conserved end residues are trimmed from each CDR3. Where a row states a size, it is once, few, many or the class of an expanded clone; other rows omit it.

v_call	j_call	clone_size	cdr3_aa
TRBV4-1	TRBJ1-3	NA	ASSQTDSDYSGNTIY
TRBV10-3	TRBJ1-4	NA	AISAPPGQPNEKLF
TRBV6-5	TRBJ1-2	NA	ASSSRARVDSSGYT
TRBV19	TRBJ2-1	few	ASRGDRESRF
TRBV5-4	TRBJ2-7	once	ASSSGQRSGYEQY
TRBV7-9	TRBJ1-3	NA	ASSLASGNTIY
TRBV7-3	TRBJ2-3	NA	ASSPRLSPRDTQY
TRBV19	TRBJ2-7	NA	ASSIGAAYEQY
TRBV2	TRBJ2-7	NA	ASSSPRGRPEQY
TRBV10-1	TRBJ2-3	NA	ASSERLLTQY
TRBV5-8	TRBJ2-7	NA	ASSLSTSGDDEQY
TRBV5-4	TRBJ2-7	NA	ASALGLGDSYEQY
TRBV28	TRBJ2-7	NA	ASRGTASDEQY
TRBV9	TRBJ2-5	NA	ASSYGLAGGTWETQY
TRBV5-4	TRBJ2-3	few	ASSFRFSTDTQY
TRBV7-2	TRBJ2-1	NA	ASSLALDGRAGYEQF
TRBV5-4	TRBJ2-2	NA	ASSLLTSGGDPGELF
TRBV9	TRBJ2-3	NA	ASSVAGGSTDTQY
TRBV5-1	TRBJ2-2	few	ASSKLGGGDTGELF
TRBV6-6	TRBJ2-7	NA	ASSTSTGYSYEQY
TRBV5-1	TRBJ2-3	NA	ASSFTGEFTDTQY
TRBV5-6	TRBJ2-6	few	ASSLAGGVGANVLT
TRBV5-5	TRBJ2-7	NA	ASSPPLRAYEQY
TRBV7-9	TRBJ2-7	NA	ASSPTLPGTGGYEQY
TRBV7-3	TRBJ2-3	NA	ASSLAQGSTDTQY
TRBV4-1	TRBJ2-4	NA	ASSEEGGIQY
TRBV5-1	TRBJ1-2	NA	ASSSDRIYGYT
TRBV2	TRBJ2-7	NA	ASSQGLAGNEQY
TRBV29-1	TRBJ1-2	NA	SDRTGGGYT
TRBV7-9	TRBJ1-4	NA	ASTLGDRENEKLF
TRBV10-3	TRBJ2-6	few	AISGWGTAGANVLT
TRBV4-2	TRBJ2-7	NA	ASSQPRGPYEQY
TRBV28	TRBJ1-3	NA	ASSSPRYRDRVSSGNTIY
TRBV7-8	TRBJ1-3	NA	ASSLVRAGGNTIY
TRBV5-4	TRBJ2-1	NA	ASSPVGSRSDEQF
TRBV4-3	TRBJ2-7	NA	ASSQGWPLAGGYEQY
TRBV11-2	TRBJ2-5	NA	ASGQPRIQETQY
TRBV5-6	NA	NA	ASSLANYEQY
TRBV6-5	TRBJ1-1	few	ASSYGTGLVSTEAF
TRBV4-1	TRBJ1-4	NA	ASSQAPTGGPNEKLF
TRBV4-1	TRBJ2-7	NA	ASSQAEGQAEQY
TRBV7-9	TRBJ2-3	NA	ASSLQGITDTQY
TRBV7-9	TRBJ1-2	NA	ASSQIRQGYGYT
TRBV6-5	TRBJ1-5	NA	ASRPPGRDQPQH
TRBV5-8	TRBJ2-2	NA	ASRRGARELF
TRBV2	TRBJ1-2	once	ASKVRAGDYGYT
TRBV5-8	TRBJ2-3	NA	ASSFGLAGVGIDTQY
TRBV21-1	TRBJ1-1	NA	ASSKTDRAAF
TRBV5-5	TRBJ1-2	NA	ASSLFPGGTNYGYT
TRBV5-1	TRBJ2-1	NA	ASSPGLAVDNEQF
TRBV5-1	TRBJ1-5	NA	ASSLGPGGMGQPQH
TRBV9	TRBJ2-6	once	ASSADSSGANVLT
TRBV6-6	TRBJ2-2	NA	ASKETGSTGELF
TRBV30	TRBJ1-1	NA	AWNQGNTEAF
TRBV7-8	TRBJ2-3	once	ASSLAYGGTDTQY
TRBV2	TRBJ2-5	NA	ASSDPQGRETQY
TRBV10-1	TRBJ2-5	once	ASSELEGSQETQY
TRBV30	TRBJ1-2	NA	ACSGTANYGYT
TRBV5-6	TRBJ2-2	NA	ASSLLGAGTGELF